This T cell receptor (beta chain) was captured in a study of shared clonotypes between healthy human individuals. Germline V lookup: CDR1 LNHDA, CDR2 SQIVND (reference sequence). The CDR3 has 14 amino acids. V dropped 5 bases and J dropped 5; count of bases not matched to a gene: 8. CD45RO-negative, CCR7-positively selected cells formed the naive CD8 fraction, excluding terminally differentiated effector memory CD45RA+ cells. Using immunoSEQ multiplex PCR, the repertoire was profiled, and TCRdb retains in-frame clones only, with some absent. The sample yields around 2,000,000 clones, less than 95% seen once.

Material for sequencing was naive CD8+ T cells sorted from blood. This sequence was found in a man between 18 and 35 years old in good health. The chain links TRBV19 to TRBJ2-7, with 8 bases lining up with TRBD1. In nucleotides, the CDR3 is TGTGCCAGTAGTCCACGGACAGGGCTCCACGAGCAGTACTTC. It codes for CASSPRTGLHEQYF. The full variable domain, in which reference TRBV19 and TRBJ2-7 provide the parts outside the CDR3, is DGGITQSPKYLFRKEGQNVTLSCEQNLNHDAMYWYRQDPGQGLRLIYYSQIVNDFQKGDIAEGYSVSREKKESFPLTVTSAQKNPTAFYLCASSPRTGLHEQYFGPGTRLTVT.